Sequencing of this T cell receptor (beta chain) was carried out in a study of shared clonotypes between healthy human individuals. Study-wide background: CD4 naive and CD4 memory each took three plates per donor, while CD8 naive took two and CD8 memory one.

A remark on this clone: Antigen unknown.

Sequencing used immunoSEQ multiplex PCR; TCRdb keeps in-frame clones, though not all of them. Of 1.5 million to 2.5 million clones listed, roughly 95% are singletons. Terminally differentiated effector memory CD45RA+ cells were excluded by CCR7 positive selection of CD45RO-negative cells. V was cut by 2 bases and J by 0 bases, with 11 bases left in between. Germline V lookup: CDR1 SGHAT, CDR2 FQNNGV. The CDR3 length is 15 residues. The study's findings and limits: Represented diversity (both genetic and exposure-history) was limited by the small number of donors.

This TCR derives from a man between 18 and 29 years old in good health. This chain joins TRBV11-2 and TRBJ2-7; D may be TRBD2 (5 bases). The source material was naive CD8+ T cells sorted from blood. In DNA form, the CDR3 reads TGTGCCAGCAGCTTATTAGGCGGGCCCTCCTACGAGCAGTACTTC. It is translated as CASSLLGGPSYEQYF. The whole variable domain, filled in from reference TRBV11-2 and TRBJ2-7, reads EAGVAQSPRYKIIEKRQSVAFWCNPISGHATLYWYQQILGQGPKLLIQFQNNGVVDDSQLPKDRFSAERLKGVDSTLKIQPAKLEDSAVYLCASSLLGGPSYEQYFGPGTRLTVT.